Listed here are 14 T cell receptor beta chains from one sample, sequenced in a study of T cell responses to AZD1222 COVID-19 vaccine. Here immunoSEQ multiplex PCR was the method, and the copy in TCRdb shows in-frame clones only, minus some. The sample lists 150,000 to 200,000 clones, approximately 93% occurring once. Source: peripheral blood, taken on day 0 of AZD1222 vaccination. The receptors were gathered from an adult in good health.

Only a few counts were recorded for this clone. The rearrangement uses TRBV3-1 (or the pseudogene TRBV3-2) and TRBJ1-1; D gene uncertain. Germline V gene lookup returns CDR1 LGHDT and CDR2 YNNKEL (reference sequence). V lost 0 bases to trimming and J lost 0 bases, with 5 bases between them. The CDR3 has 14 amino acids. The CDR3 nucleotides read TGTGCCAGCAGCCAAGAGACAATGAACACTGAAGCTTTCTTT. This encodes CASSQETMNTEAFF.

The chain recombines TRBV20-1 with TRBJ1-2; no definite D call. The CDR3 covers 10 residues. Germline V gives CDR1 DFQATT, CDR2 SNEGSKA (reference sequence). V was shortened by 2 bases and J by 7 bases, with 5 bases between the two germline ends. CDR3 coding DNA: TGCAGTGCTAGACCGGGTGGCTACACCTTC. This translates into CSARPGGYTF.

The chain carries TRBV15 and TRBJ1-5, with TRBD1 matching 8 bases. J gave up 7 bases and V 3 bases, and 5 bases lay outside the gene matches. The germline V gene has CDR1 LNHNV and CDR2 YYDKDF (reference sequence). The CDR3 loop spans 14 amino acids. This CDR3 is CATSRDRAQQPQHF. CDR3 nucleotide sequence: TGTGCCACCAGCAGGGACAGGGCTCAACAGCCCCAGCATTTT.

CDR3 in DNA: TGTGCCTGGAGCCAGCAGACTAATGAAAAACTGTTTTTT. Translated: CAWSQQTNEKLFF. The chain carries TRBV30 and TRBJ1-4; D gene ambiguous. This CDR3 comprises 13 residues. Germline CDR1 reads GTSNPN; CDR2 reads SVGIG (reference sequence). V was shortened by 3 bases and J by 2 bases, with 7 bases between the two germline ends.

V and J are TRBV5-8 and TRBJ1-6; D unclear. Germline-derived CDR1 and CDR2 are SGHTS and YDEGEE. There are 14 residues in the CDR3. V lost 4 bases to trimming and J lost 10 bases, with 15 bases between them. The CDR3 sequence: CASSTREPGSPLHF. The CDR3 DNA reads as TGTGCCAGCAGCACCCGGGAGCCGGGGTCACCCCTCCACTTT.

This sequence joins TRBV28 and TRBJ2-7, with TRBD1 matching 7 bases. Per the germline V gene, CDR1 is MDHEN and CDR2 is SYDVKM. V was clipped by 10 bases and J by 9 bases; unmatched bases: 21. The CDR3 sequence is 15 residues long. CDR3 DNA: TGTGCCACCCGACCCGGGACAGAAATAAAGAACGGGCAGTACTTC. Amino acids: CATRPGTEIKNGQYF.

The chain uses TRBV30 and TRBJ2-3; D may match TRBD1 or TRBD2 (6 bases each). Trimming removed 2 bases at V and 3 bases at J, with 9 bases between. CDR3 length: 13 amino acids. Germline assignment: CDR1 GTSNPN and CDR2 SVGIG (reference sequence). CDR3 sequence (DNA): TGTGCCTGGAGTTGGGGGGCGACAGATACGCAGTATTTT. Its translation is CAWSWGATDTQYF.

V usage is TRBV27 and J usage is TRBJ1-2; D is possibly TRBD1 (6 bases). V was cut by 3 bases and J by 4 bases, with 12 bases left in between. The CDR3 is 14 amino acids. Germline CDR1 MNHEY, CDR2 SMNVEV (reference sequence). The CDR3 region has the DNA TGTGCCAGCAGTTTTCAGGGGTCCCTCTATGGCTACACCTTC. Its translation: CASSFQGSLYGYTF.

V and J are TRBV19 and TRBJ1-1, with D tentatively TRBD1 (6 bases). Germline CDR1 LNHDA, CDR2 SQIVND (reference sequence). V dropped 6 bases and J dropped 3 bases, with 17 bases sitting between them. This CDR3 is built from 15 residues. CDR3 region: CASRTPGGKDTEAFF. DNA of the CDR3: TGTGCCAGTAGAACTCCCGGGGGCAAGGACACTGAAGCTTTCTTT.

The rearrangement uses TRBV18 and TRBJ1-1; 10 nucleotides agree with TRBD1. Trimming at V came to 5 bases and at J to 4 bases, leaving 4 bases not matched to a gene. The CDR3 covers 14 residues. Germline CDR1 KGHSH, CDR2 LQKENI. CDR3 coding DNA: TGTGCCAGCTCAACGACAGGGGGCCCCACTGAAGCTTTCTTT. It codes for CASSTTGGPTEAFF. The whole variable domain, filled in from reference TRBV18 and TRBJ1-1, reads NAGVMQNPRHLVRRRGQEARLRCSPMKGHSHVYWYRQLPEEGLKFMVYLQKENIIDESGMPKERFSAEFPKEGPSILRIQQVVRGDSAAYFCASSTTGGPTEAFFGQGTRLTVV.

The CDR3 protein is CASSPIFDSSYEQYF. CDR3 DNA sequence: TGTGCCAGCTCACCAATCTTCGACTCCTCCTACGAGCAGTACTTC. The gene calls are TRBV18 and TRBJ2-7; unclear D gene. This CDR3 spans 15 amino acids. Trimming took off 2 bases at V and 0 bases at J, with 11 bases between the two ends. Germline V gene lookup returns CDR1 KGHSH and CDR2 LQKENI.

The genes are TRBV18 and TRBJ1-5; D is perhaps TRBD1 (6 bases). Trimming took 6 bases from V and 2 from J, leaving 20 bases between them. Germline V gives CDR1 KGHSH, CDR2 LQKENI. This CDR3 is 17 amino acids long. The CDR3 region is CASSLDRTLSGNQPQHF. Here the CDR3 DNA reads TGTGCCAGCTCCCTTGACAGGACCCTGTCGGGCAATCAGCCCCAGCATTTT.

J is TRBJ1-5 and V is TRBV6-5; TRBD1 is a possible D gene (5 bases). The CDR3 consists of 14 residues. V lost 0 bases to trimming and J lost 6 bases, with 9 bases between them. Germline V gives CDR1 MNHEY, CDR2 SVGAGI. CDR3 sequence reads: CASSYSEGLQPQHF. CDR3 nucleotides: TGTGCCAGCAGTTACTCAGAGGGACTTCAGCCCCAGCATTTT.

The chain links TRBV29-1 to TRBJ2-7, with D tentatively TRBD1 (6 bases). V dropped 7 bases and J dropped 7 bases, with 17 bases sitting between them. CDR3 length: 12 amino acids. Germline values: CDR1 SQVTM, CDR2 ANQGSEA. The CDR3 region is CSAVQGVGEQYF. As DNA, the CDR3 is TGCAGCGCCGTACAGGGTGTGGGTGAGCAGTACTTC.